This T cell receptor beta chain is from a study of Japanese encephalitis immunity and Zika vaccine responses. Study details: Sequenced timepoints were week 0, after pre-vaccination, and week 52. For flavivirus-naive ZPIV recipients, samples came at weeks 2, 6 and 52.

V shed 5 bases and J shed 6 bases, with 17 bases lying between them. This CDR3 contains 14 residues. Germline-derived CDR1 and CDR2 are LGHNA and YSLEER. By its share, this clonotype is hyperexpanded (1% or more). MiXCR, run by TCRdb on the 5' RACE reads, gives a single entry per CDR3 protein. The sample includes fewer than 250 distinct CDR3 sequences, around 9% of them seen just once. For 5 to 6 days, PBMCs labeled with CFSE were cultured with peptide pools at 1 ug/mL each. This chain uses TRBV4-3 with TRBJ2-7; D tentatively reads TRBD1 or TRBD2 (6 bases each). This material consisted of antigen-activated CD8+ T cells from blood, cultured, taken during a Zika inactivated vaccine study. This TCR was sampled from an adult man who received an inactivated Zika virus vaccine. The CDR3, as DNA: TGCGCCAGCAGCACATCGGGGGCCCCCTCCGAGCAGTACTTC. It encodes CASSTSGAPSEQYF.